This TCR beta chain was profiled in a study of identical twins. TCRdb reanalysed the 5' RACE reads using MiXCR and keeps one entry per CDR3 protein. The sample has over 600,000 distinct CDR3 sequences, less than 25% seen once. To note about this clonotype: Its antigen is still unknown.

Study-level results: Insertions were reduced in abundant cord blood beta clonotypes but not in memory repertoires.

This CDR3 region has 14 residues. Germline V gene sequence: CDR1 SGDLS, CDR2 YYNGEE. The V end was cut by 0 bases, the J end by 8 bases, with 12 bases between. The data were also submitted as part of a second study, on T cells expressing NK-cell markers. That source adds: Once again these clonotypes came out on top in the CD3+CD56-NKG2C+ fraction of four donors. The HCMV specificity of the expanded NKG2C+ T cell clones stayed unresolved.

This sequence joins TRBV9 and TRBJ2-1, with TRBD2 as a possible D gene (5 bases). Sequenced material: PBMCs. The sequence was obtained from a woman younger than 35 in good health. CDR3 DNA sequence: TGTGCCAGCAGCGTAGGAGGGAGTTCCCATGAGCAGTTCTTC. Translating gives CASSVGGSSHEQFF.